This T cell receptor beta chain was captured in a study of T cell repertoires in cytomegalovirus infection. Looking at the study overall: Carrying CMV and the relevant HLA type showed in public TCR beta signatures.

CDR1 SNHLY and CDR2 FYNNEI come from the germline V gene. CDR3 length: 15 residues. The V end was cut by 0 bases, the J end by 8 bases, with 13 bases between. TCRdb passed the reads through MiXCR, listing each CDR3 protein once. The data show about 310,000 distinct CDR3 sequences, with approximately 25% seen just once and roughly 15% held by the top ten. This clonotype was detected a few times. Antigen specificity is unknown. The sequences come from cultured PBMCs, collected from culture after CMV antigen stimulation. The rearrangement links TRBV2 to TRBJ2-2; tentative D call: TRBD2 (6 bases). This receptor was taken from a human donor in good health (CMV status not recorded). Some clones in this sample may be carry-over from other donors' samples. CDR3 coding DNA: TGTGCCAGCAGTGAAGCAAGAGGAGGGACGGGGGAGCTGTTTTTT. Its translation is CASSEARGGTGELFF.